This TCR beta chain was observed in a study of blood T cell repertoires in COVID-19. On the study more broadly: The origin of the acute and convalescent COVID-19 samples was the United States, Italy and Spain. Sources were T cells, B-cell-depleted T cells, or PBMCs; the material itself was cDNA or gDNA.

Some clones are missing from TCRdb's copy, which holds only in-frame ones; the method was immunoSEQ multiplex PCR. The sample has about 170,000 clones; less than 90% are singletons. The J segment lost 11 bases and the V segment lost 5 bases, leaving 8 bases of the junction unmatched. Germline-derived CDR1 and CDR2 are SEHNR and FQNEAQ (reference sequence). CDR3 length: 13 residues. The sequenced sample consisted of peripheral blood. The genes are TRBV7-9 and TRBJ1-5; TRBD1 matches 8 bases. The receptor was derived from a man aged 60-69 years with acute or convalescent COVID-19. The CDR3 region is CASSPGQGRSQHF. The CDR3 DNA reads as TGTGCCAGCAGCCCCGGACAGGGCAGGTCCCAGCATTTT.